This T cell receptor (beta chain) was identified in a study of cytomegalovirus exposure and HLA in healthy donors. CDR3 length: 14 amino acids. Trimming took off 0 bases at V and 1 base at J, with 6 bases between the two ends. Germline V gives CDR1 SEHNR, CDR2 FQNEAQ (reference sequence). A multiplex PCR was run with 60 Vbeta primers and 13 Jbeta primers. The data were produced by immunoSEQ multiplex PCR, yet TCRdb's version contains in-frame clones alone and is incomplete. The table lists under 200,000 clones, roughly four fifths of them singletons, with approximately 1% in the top ten. Sample: PBMCs. This receptor was identified in a girl aged 2-10 years in good health and CMV-seropositive. The chain couples TRBV7-9 to TRBJ1-1; the D is unclear. The CDR3 DNA is TGTGCCAGCAGCTTAGCGCTGAGGAACACTGAAGCTTTCTTT. Amino acids: CASSLALRNTEAFF.